This is a list of T cell receptor beta chains from one sample in a study of PD-1 blockade in classical Hodgkin lymphoma. Sequencing used immunoSEQ multiplex PCR; TCRdb keeps in-frame clones, though not all of them. The sample has 20,000 to 25,000 clones, 72% seen once. The source material was CD4+ T cells from blood, sampled before the fourth cycle of nivolumab. The receptor source for this set is a human donor with classical Hodgkin lymphoma. Both conserved end residues are part of each CDR3. D genes are given only for firm matches. Rows give clone size only sometimes, using once, few, many, or a class for an expanded clone.

size: .; V: TRBV12-5; J: TRBJ2-1; D: .; CDR3: CASGLVGDRGEQFF; DNA: TGTGCTAGTGGTTTGGTAGGGGACCGTGGTGAGCAGTTCTTC
size: .; V: TRBV5-6; J: TRBJ1-2; D: TRBD1; CDR3: CASSFGDRVYYGYTF; DNA: TGTGCCAGCAGCTTCGGGGACAGGGTTTACTATGGCTACACCTTC
size: .; V: TRBV10-3; J: TRBJ1-4; D: TRBD1; CDR3: CAISESNQGVTNEKLFF; DNA: TGTGCCATCAGTGAGTCGAACCAGGGGGTTACTAATGAAAAACTGTTTTTT
size: .; V: TRBV9; J: TRBJ2-5; D: TRBD1; CDR3: CASSVGQGKETQYF; DNA: TGTGCCAGCAGCGTAGGACAGGGAAAAGAGACCCAGTACTTC
size: once; V: TRBV7-2; J: TRBJ2-6; D: .; CDR3: CASSPGLASGANVLTF; DNA: TGTGCCAGCAGCCCAGGTTTGGCCTCTGGGGCCAACGTCCTGACTTTC
size: .; V: TRBV5-4; J: TRBJ1-5; D: .; CDR3: CASSMDIGNQPQHF; DNA: TGTGCCAGCAGCATGGACATCGGCAATCAGCCCCAGCATTTT
size: .; V: TRBV6-1; J: TRBJ1-4; D: .; CDR3: CASSDSPGTKLFF; DNA: TGTGCCAGCAGTGACAGCCCTGGGACAAAACTGTTTTTT
size: once; V: TRBV6-1; J: TRBJ2-3; D: .; CDR3: CASSESYLDTQYF; DNA: TGTGCCAGCAGTGAATCGTATTTAGATACGCAGTATTTT
size: once; V: TRBV6-5; J: TRBJ2-2; D: .; CDR3: CASSYGAGFGGGELFF; DNA: TGTGCCAGCAGTTACGGGGCGGGGTTTGGAGGCGGGGAGCTGTTTTTT
size: .; V: TRBV2; J: TRBJ1-5; D: TRBD1; CDR3: CASSVYGQGSNQPQHF; DNA: TGTGCCAGCAGTGTTTATGGACAGGGGAGCAATCAGCCCCAGCATTTT
size: few; V: TRBV9; J: TRBJ1-5; D: .; CDR3: CASSSQGGGNQPQHF; DNA: TGTGCCAGCAGCTCCCAAGGGGGGGGGAATCAGCCCCAGCATTTT
size: .; V: TRBV5-1; J: TRBJ2-3; D: .; CDR3: CASKEATSTDTQYF; DNA: TGCGCCAGCAAAGAAGCCACTAGCACAGATACGCAGTATTTT
size: .; V: TRBV14; J: TRBJ2-7; D: .; CDR3: CASQQTGPREQYF; DNA: TGTGCCAGCCAGCAGACGGGTCCTCGCGAGCAGTACTTC
size: .; V: TRBV4-3; J: TRBJ1-6; D: .; CDR3: CASSQDRGSYNSPLHF; DNA: TGCGCCAGCAGCCAAGATCGGGGCTCCTATAATTCACCCCTCCACTTT
size: .; V: TRBV5-1; J: TRBJ2-3; D: .; CDR3: CASSLASQPGTDTQYF; DNA: TGCGCCAGCAGCTTGGCATCCCAGCCAGGCACAGATACGCAGTATTTT
size: .; V: TRBV5-5; J: TRBJ1-3; D: .; CDR3: CASSLGQVRNTIYF; DNA: TGTGCCAGCAGCTTGGGACAGGTTCGAAACACCATATATTTT
size: .; V: TRBV7-9; J: TRBJ1-4; D: TRBD1; CDR3: CASSGRDRAFEKLFF; DNA: TGTGCCAGCAGCGGCCGGGACAGGGCTTTCGAAAAACTGTTTTTT
size: .; V: TRBV28; J: TRBJ2-2; D: .; CDR3: CASTIPDTNTGELFF; DNA: TGTGCCAGCACCATACCTGACACTAACACCGGGGAGCTGTTTTTT
size: .; V: TRBV11-1; J: TRBJ1-1; D: .; CDR3: CASSPRLFGNTEAFF; DNA: TGTGCCAGCAGCCCCAGGCTCTTTGGGAACACTGAAGCTTTCTTT
size: .; V: TRBV5-1; J: TRBJ2-7; D: .; CDR3: CASRYAEGNEQYF; DNA: TGCGCCAGCAGATATGCAGAGGGTAACGAGCAGTACTTC
size: .; V: TRBV2; J: TRBJ1-5; D: .; CDR3: CASSVDGSNQPQHF; DNA: TGTGCCAGCAGTGTTGACGGTAGCAATCAGCCCCAGCATTTT
size: .; V: TRBV6-5; J: TRBJ1-2; D: .; CDR3: CASSYGRDYGYTF; DNA: TGTGCCAGCAGTTACGGCAGGGACTATGGCTACACCTTC
size: .; V: TRBV7-9; J: TRBJ2-3; D: TRBD2; CDR3: CASSIFSRGGHTDTQYF; DNA: TGTGCCAGCAGCATCTTCTCCCGCGGGGGGCACACAGATACGCAGTATTTT
size: .; V: TRBV6-5; J: TRBJ2-7; D: .; CDR3: CASSYRGAAEQYF; DNA: TGTGCCAGCAGTTACCGGGGAGCAGCCGAGCAGTACTTC
size: .; V: TRBV5-1; J: TRBJ2-1; D: .; CDR3: CASSFADGGSYNEQFF; DNA: TGCGCCAGCAGCTTTGCTGACGGGGGCTCCTACAATGAGCAGTTCTTC
size: .; V: TRBV14; J: TRBJ2-3; D: .; CDR3: CASSQAVTDTQYF; DNA: TGTGCCAGCAGCCAAGCGGTCACAGATACGCAGTATTTT
size: .; V: TRBV6-6; J: TRBJ2-3; D: .; CDR3: CASSYSGHSTDTQYF; DNA: TGTGCCAGCAGTTACTCGGGACATAGCACAGATACGCAGTATTTT
size: .; V: TRBV6-6; J: TRBJ2-7; D: TRBD1; CDR3: CASSLQGAASYEQYF; DNA: TGTGCCAGCAGTTTACAGGGGGCCGCATCCTACGAGCAGTACTTC
size: .; V: TRBV9; J: TRBJ2-1; D: TRBD1; CDR3: CASSARTGVIYNEQFF; DNA: TGTGCCAGCAGCGCCCGGACAGGGGTCATCTACAATGAGCAGTTCTTC
size: .; V: TRBV27; J: TRBJ1-2; D: TRBD1; CDR3: CASSAPGQGAYGYTF; DNA: TGTGCCAGCAGTGCACCGGGACAGGGGGCCTATGGCTACACCTTC
size: .; V: TRBV19; J: TRBJ1-5; D: TRBD1; CDR3: CASSPRTGVNQPQHF; DNA: TGTGCCAGTAGTCCGAGGACAGGGGTCAATCAGCCCCAGCATTTT
size: .; V: TRBV11-3; J: TRBJ2-3; D: TRBD1; CDR3: CASSERDREGDTQYF; DNA: TGTGCCAGCAGCGAAAGGGACAGGGAGGGCGATACGCAGTATTTT
size: few; V: TRBV6-6; J: TRBJ1-5; D: TRBD1; CDR3: CASRTGYNQPQHF; DNA: TGTGCCAGCAGGACAGGGTACAATCAGCCCCAGCATTTT
size: few; V: TRBV6-6; J: TRBJ1-2; D: .; CDR3: CASSYSQSGYTF; DNA: TGTGCCAGCAGTTACTCTCAGAGTGGCTACACCTTC
size: .; V: TRBV27; J: TRBJ1-6; D: .; CDR3: CASSSSGTVNSPLHF; DNA: TGTGCCAGCAGTTCCTCCGGGACGGTAAATTCACCCCTCCACTTT
size: few; V: TRBV5-6; J: TRBJ1-1; D: TRBD1; CDR3: CASSLARGSVYTEAFF; DNA: TGTGCCAGCAGCTTGGCCAGGGGGAGTGTTTACACTGAAGCTTTCTTT
size: .; V: TRBV5-4; J: TRBJ2-1; D: .; CDR3: CASSLAGQNNEQFF; DNA: TGTGCCAGCAGCTTGGCCGGACAGAACAATGAGCAGTTCTTC
size: few; V: TRBV6-1; J: TRBJ2-5; D: .; CDR3: CASTTLGGQQETQYF; DNA: TGTGCCAGCACTACCCTGGGGGGGCAGCAAGAGACCCAGTACTTC
size: .; V: TRBV7-9; J: TRBJ2-1; D: .; CDR3: CASSRGGFSYNEQFF; DNA: TGTGCCAGCAGCCGCGGAGGTTTCTCCTACAATGAGCAGTTCTTC
size: .; V: TRBV10-3; J: TRBJ2-2; D: TRBD2; CDR3: CAISESVRGAGELFF; DNA: TGTGCCATCAGTGAGTCTGTTCGGGGGGCCGGGGAGCTGTTTTTT
size: few; V: TRBV2; J: TRBJ1-3; D: .; CDR3: CASRGLTEFGNTIYF; DNA: TGTGCCAGCAGGGGACTAACAGAATTCGGAAACACCATATATTTT
size: .; V: TRBV6-5; J: TRBJ2-1; D: .; CDR3: CASSYASQGTNEQFF; DNA: TGTGCCAGCAGTTACGCCTCACAGGGGACTAATGAGCAGTTCTTC
size: once; V: TRBV19; J: TRBJ2-3; D: .; CDR3: CASSIRLGDTQYF; DNA: TGTGCCAGTAGTATCCGACTGGGGGATACGCAGTATTTT
size: few; V: TRBV6-6; J: TRBJ2-1; D: TRBD2; CDR3: CASKEASGGIEQFF; DNA: TGTGCCAGTAAAGAGGCTAGCGGGGGGATTGAGCAGTTCTTC
size: .; V: TRBV7-9; J: TRBJ1-4; D: TRBD1; CDR3: CASSLGQGRSNEKLFF; DNA: TGTGCCAGCAGCTTAGGACAGGGGCGATCTAATGAAAAACTGTTTTTT
size: few; V: TRBV10-2; J: TRBJ2-7; D: .; CDR3: CASSHSYEQYF; DNA: TGCGCCAGCAGTCACTCCTACGAGCAGTACTTC
size: .; V: TRBV19; J: TRBJ1-2; D: .; CDR3: CASTLGAHYGYTF; DNA: TGTGCCAGTACTTTGGGGGCGCACTATGGCTACACCTTC
size: .; V: TRBV7-2; J: TRBJ2-1; D: TRBD2; CDR3: CASSPGLAGGREQFF; DNA: TGTGCCAGCAGCCCCGGGCTAGCGGGGGGGCGTGAGCAGTTCTTC
size: .; V: TRBV11-2; J: TRBJ2-3; D: .; CDR3: CASSHIGTDTQYF; DNA: TGTGCCAGCAGCCACATCGGAACAGATACGCAGTATTTT
size: .; V: TRBV5-5; J: TRBJ1-3; D: .; CDR3: CASSSTSGENTIYF; DNA: TGTGCCAGCAGCTCCACCAGCGGCGAAAACACCATATATTTT